The present entry profiles one T cell receptor beta chain with its context. The CDR3 extends over 13 amino acids. Deletions cut 6 bases from V and 7 bases from J, with 13 bases between. Germline CDR1 and CDR2: MNHEY and SVGAGI. Sequencing of TCR beta was performed on blood CD8+ and CD4+ T cells. Random hexamers were used to reverse transcribe roughly 0.5 to 1 ug of RNA. From the immunoSEQ multiplex PCR reads, TCRdb called clonotypes with MiXCR, one entry per CDR3 protein. The sample consists of around 130,000 distinct CDR3 sequences, around 96% of them appearing once. This sample is drawn from a study of CD8 T cells in Susac syndrome.

The receptor's source is a human donor in good health. The sequencing sample was made of CD4+ T cells from PBMCs. The rearrangement links TRBV6-5 to TRBJ1-5; the D gene is possibly TRBD1 (5 bases). The CDR3 reads CASRAGGEQPQHF. Written as DNA, the CDR3 is TGTGCCAGCAGAGCCGGGGGAGAACAGCCCCAGCATTTT.